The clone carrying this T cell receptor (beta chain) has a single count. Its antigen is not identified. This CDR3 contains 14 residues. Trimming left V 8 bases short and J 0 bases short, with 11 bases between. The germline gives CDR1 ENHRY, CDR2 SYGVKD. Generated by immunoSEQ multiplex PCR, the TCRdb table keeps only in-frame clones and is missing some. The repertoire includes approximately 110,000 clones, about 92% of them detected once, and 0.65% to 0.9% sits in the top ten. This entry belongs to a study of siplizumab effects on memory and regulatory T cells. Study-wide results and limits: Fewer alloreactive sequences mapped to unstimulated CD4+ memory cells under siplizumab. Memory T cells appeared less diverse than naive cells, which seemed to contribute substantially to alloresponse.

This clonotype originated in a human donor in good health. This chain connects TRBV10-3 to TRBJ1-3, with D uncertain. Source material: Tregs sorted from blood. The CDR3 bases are TGTGCCATCCGAGGCGATGCCTCTGGAAACACCATATATTTT. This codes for CAIRGDASGNTIYF.